This entry describes one T cell receptor beta chain. Antigen unknown. This sample was taken from a study of cytomegalovirus exposure and HLA in healthy donors. Study outcomes and limitations: In a later analysis, at a false discovery rate of 0.05, approximately 18,000 TCR beta sequences were associated with HLA alleles.

PCR used 60 Vbeta primers and 13 Jbeta primers. This table comes from immunoSEQ multiplex PCR, and its TCRdb copy is limited to in-frame clones, with some not included. The table has 250,000 to 350,000 clones, around 86% seen once. Sequences were obtained from PBMCs. This receptor was identified in a man in his forties in good health and CMV-seropositive.

The CDR3 DNA follows: TGTGCCAGCAGTTCCCCCTCCTGGAGCAACGAGCAGTACTTC. Protein product: CASSSPSWSNEQYF. This sequence joins TRBV28 and TRBJ2-7; D unclear. Between the trimmed V and J ends, which lost 4 bases and 5 bases, there was a span of 15 bases. CDR1 is MDHEN and CDR2 is SYDVKM in the germline V gene. This CDR3 region has 14 residues.